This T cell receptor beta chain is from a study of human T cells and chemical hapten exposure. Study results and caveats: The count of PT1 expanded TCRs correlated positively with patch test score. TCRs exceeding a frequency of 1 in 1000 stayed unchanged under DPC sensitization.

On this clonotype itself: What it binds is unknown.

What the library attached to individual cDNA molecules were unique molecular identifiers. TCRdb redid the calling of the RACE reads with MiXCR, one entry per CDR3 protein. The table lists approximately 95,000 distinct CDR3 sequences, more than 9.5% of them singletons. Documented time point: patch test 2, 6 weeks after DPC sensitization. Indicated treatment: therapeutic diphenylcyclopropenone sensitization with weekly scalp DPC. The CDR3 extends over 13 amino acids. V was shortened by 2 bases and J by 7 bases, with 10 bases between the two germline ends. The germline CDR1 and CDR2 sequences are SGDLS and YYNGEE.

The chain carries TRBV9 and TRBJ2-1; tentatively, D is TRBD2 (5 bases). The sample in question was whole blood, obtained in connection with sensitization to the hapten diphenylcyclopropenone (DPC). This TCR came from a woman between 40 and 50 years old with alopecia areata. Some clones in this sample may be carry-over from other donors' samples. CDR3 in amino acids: CASSVEPGNEQFF. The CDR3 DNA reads TGTGCCAGCAGCGTTGAACCGGGAAATGAGCAGTTCTTC.